This T cell receptor beta chain was profiled in a study of a mutant IDH1 vaccine in newly diagnosed glioma. Study-wide background: Eight vaccinations reached patients in weeks 1, 3, 5, 7, 11, 15, 19 and 23.

TCRdb's copy holds only in-frame clones and misses some; the assay was immunoSEQ multiplex PCR. There are 40,000 or so clones in the sample; under 80% occur only once, and approximately 5.3% lies in the top ten. Trimming stripped 1 base from V and 2 bases from J, with 3 bases between. The CDR3 runs 14 residues. Germline V gives CDR1 MGHRA, CDR2 YSYEKL. Time point noted: week 23, last vaccination. The investigators gave 300 ug of mutant IDH1 20-mer peptide in each vaccine dose, together with topical imiquimod. Study-level points and caveats: Detectable vaccine-induced immune responses arose in around 93% of patients.

Concerning this clone: Its target is not known.

This TCR came from a man aged 50 or older with glioma. V gene TRBV4-1 combines with J gene TRBJ1-6; D gene unclear. The sequenced sample was PBMCs, obtained from a glioma patient whose treatment included an IDH1 peptide vaccine. CDR3 region: CASSQGTYNSPLHF. In DNA, the CDR3 is TGCGCCAGCAGCCAAGGCACCTATAATTCACCCCTCCACTTT.